These T cell receptor beta chains were read from a single sample in a study of OX40 agonist ivuxolimab in advanced cancers. Sequenced by immunoSEQ multiplex PCR; TCRdb stores in-frame clones only, minus some. This table has 90,000 to 100,000 clones, 89% appearing once. The starting material was CD4+ or CD8+ T cells sorted from blood, obtained in a trial of the OX40 agonist ivuxolimab. These receptor sequences come from an adult with an advanced solid tumor such as melanoma, head and neck, liver or kidney cancer. The CDR3 runs from the conserved cysteine through the conserved F or W. Fields, in order: CDR3 length, D gene, V gene, J gene, clone size, CDR3 protein, CDR3 DNA. A D gene is named only where the DNA matches it firmly. Clone size is given for some rows only: seen once, a few or many times, or a class if the clone is expanded.

cdr3_length: 11; d_call: .; v_call: TRBV20-1; j_call: TRBJ1-1; clone_size: once; cdr3_aa: CSAHRVPEAFF; cdr3_nt: TGCAGTGCTCACAGGGTGCCTGAAGCTTTCTTT
cdr3_length: 14; d_call: .; v_call: TRBV11-2; j_call: TRBJ2-1; clone_size: .; cdr3_aa: CASSPSYNDNEQFF; cdr3_nt: TGTGCCAGCAGCCCCTCTTATAACGACAATGAGCAGTTCTTC
cdr3_length: 16; d_call: .; v_call: TRBV7-3; j_call: TRBJ2-1; clone_size: .; cdr3_aa: CASSLVGPGLYNEQFF; cdr3_nt: TGTGCCAGCAGCTTAGTGGGACCAGGATTATACAATGAGCAGTTCTTC
cdr3_length: 13; d_call: .; v_call: TRBV30; j_call: TRBJ1-4; clone_size: few; cdr3_aa: CAWSVAGFEKLFF; cdr3_nt: TGTGCCTGGAGTGTCGCAGGGTTTGAAAAACTGTTTTTT
cdr3_length: 14; d_call: .; v_call: TRBV25-1; j_call: TRBJ2-5; clone_size: .; cdr3_aa: CASSSGLIQETQYF; cdr3_nt: TGTGCCAGCAGTTCCGGACTTATCCAAGAGACCCAGTACTTC
cdr3_length: 15; d_call: .; v_call: TRBV6-5; j_call: TRBJ1-1; clone_size: .; cdr3_aa: CASRGTGIRGTEAFF; cdr3_nt: TGTGCCAGCAGAGGTACAGGGATCCGAGGCACTGAAGCTTTCTTT
cdr3_length: 15; d_call: TRBD1; v_call: TRBV18; j_call: TRBJ1-2; clone_size: .; cdr3_aa: CASSPGQGPNYGYTF; cdr3_nt: TGTGCCAGCTCACCGGGACAGGGTCCCAACTATGGCTACACCTTC
cdr3_length: 14; d_call: .; v_call: TRBV9; j_call: TRBJ2-2; clone_size: .; cdr3_aa: CASSVQANTGELFF; cdr3_nt: TGTGCCAGCAGCGTCCAGGCGAACACCGGGGAGCTGTTTTTT
cdr3_length: 13; d_call: .; v_call: TRBV19; j_call: TRBJ2-7; clone_size: .; cdr3_aa: CASSVDAAYEQYF; cdr3_nt: TGTGCCAGTAGTGTGGACGCAGCCTACGAGCAGTACTTC
cdr3_length: 16; d_call: TRBD1; v_call: TRBV9; j_call: TRBJ1-1; clone_size: .; cdr3_aa: CASSVGVGTGASEAFF; cdr3_nt: TGTGCCAGCAGCGTAGGGGTGGGGACAGGGGCTTCTGAAGCTTTCTTT
cdr3_length: 14; d_call: .; v_call: TRBV5-1; j_call: TRBJ1-1; clone_size: .; cdr3_aa: CASSRGRGDTEAFF; cdr3_nt: TGCGCCAGCAGTCGTGGACGAGGGGATACTGAAGCTTTCTTT
cdr3_length: 13; d_call: TRBD1; v_call: TRBV18; j_call: TRBJ1-2; clone_size: .; cdr3_aa: CASSPDRGNGYTF; cdr3_nt: TGTGCCAGCTCACCCGACAGGGGAAATGGCTACACCTTC
cdr3_length: 14; d_call: TRBD1; v_call: TRBV19; j_call: TRBJ1-1; clone_size: .; cdr3_aa: CASSMRDRRTEAFF; cdr3_nt: TGTGCCAGTAGTATGAGGGACAGGAGGACTGAAGCTTTCTTT
cdr3_length: 15; d_call: TRBD1; v_call: TRBV6-5; j_call: TRBJ1-2; clone_size: .; cdr3_aa: CASSSWDRTGLGYTF; cdr3_nt: TGTGCCAGCAGTTCTTGGGACAGGACGGGTTTGGGCTACACCTTC
cdr3_length: 14; d_call: .; v_call: TRBV7-9; j_call: TRBJ2-7; clone_size: .; cdr3_aa: CASSLRPDSYEQYF; cdr3_nt: TGTGCCAGCAGCTTGCGCCCGGACAGCTACGAGCAGTACTTC
cdr3_length: 14; d_call: .; v_call: TRBV19; j_call: TRBJ2-6; clone_size: .; cdr3_aa: CASSISSGANVLTF; cdr3_nt: TGTGCCAGTAGTATCTCCTCTGGGGCCAACGTCCTGACTTTC
cdr3_length: 15; d_call: .; v_call: TRBV7-2; j_call: TRBJ1-5; clone_size: .; cdr3_aa: CASSFGRGDTQPQHF; cdr3_nt: TGTGCCAGCAGCTTTGGCAGGGGAGACACTCAGCCCCAGCATTTT
cdr3_length: 15; d_call: TRBD1; v_call: TRBV28; j_call: TRBJ2-5; clone_size: once; cdr3_aa: CASTVLGQHQETQYF; cdr3_nt: TGTGCCAGCACTGTTCTGGGACAGCACCAAGAGACCCAGTACTTC
cdr3_length: 13; d_call: .; v_call: TRBV6-5; j_call: TRBJ1-6; clone_size: few; cdr3_aa: CASSPRRNSPLHF; cdr3_nt: TGTGCCAGCAGTCCTCGGAGGAATTCACCCCTCCACTTT
cdr3_length: 18; d_call: TRBD1; v_call: TRBV30; j_call: TRBJ2-2; clone_size: .; cdr3_aa: CAWSVLGQGAPNTGELFF; cdr3_nt: TGTGCCTGGAGTGTACTGGGACAGGGGGCCCCGAACACCGGGGAGCTGTTTTTT
cdr3_length: 13; d_call: .; v_call: TRBV29-1; j_call: TRBJ2-1; clone_size: .; cdr3_aa: CSVATGSYNEQFF; cdr3_nt: TGCAGCGTAGCGACCGGTTCATACAATGAGCAGTTCTTC
cdr3_length: 15; d_call: TRBD2; v_call: TRBV7-7; j_call: TRBJ2-1; clone_size: .; cdr3_aa: CASSLGREGRHEQFF; cdr3_nt: TGTGCTAGCAGCTTAGGGCGGGAGGGCCGACATGAGCAGTTCTTC
cdr3_length: 11; d_call: .; v_call: TRBV5-6; j_call: TRBJ2-7; clone_size: .; cdr3_aa: CASSLMGEQYF; cdr3_nt: TGTGCCAGCAGCTTGATGGGCGAGCAGTACTTC
cdr3_length: 12; d_call: .; v_call: TRBV6-5; j_call: TRBJ1-6; clone_size: .; cdr3_aa: CASSRGVSPLHF; cdr3_nt: TGTGCCAGCAGCCGAGGGGTCTCACCCCTCCACTTT
cdr3_length: 13; d_call: TRBD2; v_call: TRBV5-6; j_call: TRBJ2-7; clone_size: .; cdr3_aa: CASWTSGSYEQYF; cdr3_nt: TGTGCCAGTTGGACTAGCGGCTCCTACGAGCAGTACTTC
cdr3_length: 16; d_call: TRBD2; v_call: TRBV7-8; j_call: TRBJ2-3; clone_size: .; cdr3_aa: CASSQRTSGSSDTQYF; cdr3_nt: TGTGCCAGCAGCCAACGGACTAGCGGGAGTTCAGATACGCAGTATTTT
cdr3_length: 14; d_call: .; v_call: TRBV5-1; j_call: TRBJ1-3; clone_size: .; cdr3_aa: CASSFDTTGNTIYF; cdr3_nt: TGCGCCAGCAGCTTTGACACTACTGGAAACACCATATATTTT
cdr3_length: 13; d_call: TRBD1; v_call: TRBV29-1; j_call: TRBJ2-1; clone_size: .; cdr3_aa: CSVTGTGHNEQFF; cdr3_nt: TGCAGCGTCACCGGGACAGGGCACAATGAGCAGTTCTTC
cdr3_length: 14; d_call: .; v_call: TRBV2; j_call: TRBJ2-3; clone_size: .; cdr3_aa: CASSDGSSTDTQYF; cdr3_nt: TGTGCCAGCAGTGACGGGAGCTCCACAGATACGCAGTATTTT
cdr3_length: 15; d_call: .; v_call: TRBV7-3; j_call: TRBJ2-3; clone_size: .; cdr3_aa: CASSFTQGSTDTQYF; cdr3_nt: TGTGCCAGCAGCTTTACACAGGGAAGCACAGATACGCAGTATTTT
cdr3_length: 11; d_call: .; v_call: TRBV20-1; j_call: TRBJ2-5; clone_size: .; cdr3_aa: CSARGMETQYF; cdr3_nt: TGCAGTGCTAGAGGGATGGAGACCCAGTACTTC
cdr3_length: 13; d_call: .; v_call: TRBV6-4; j_call: TRBJ2-3; clone_size: .; cdr3_aa: CASSDDRSLTQYF; cdr3_nt: TGTGCCAGCAGTGACGATAGGAGTTTAACGCAGTATTTT
cdr3_length: 14; d_call: TRBD2; v_call: TRBV6-1; j_call: TRBJ2-1; clone_size: .; cdr3_aa: CATFPSGSGVEQFF; cdr3_nt: TGTGCCACGTTTCCTAGCGGGAGTGGAGTTGAGCAGTTCTTC
cdr3_length: 17; d_call: .; v_call: TRBV7-9; j_call: TRBJ2-7; clone_size: .; cdr3_aa: CASSLRTETGHPGKQYF; cdr3_nt: TGTGCCAGCAGCCTGCGGACTGAGACAGGACACCCCGGCAAGCAGTACTTC
cdr3_length: 16; d_call: .; v_call: TRBV4-1; j_call: TRBJ1-1; clone_size: .; cdr3_aa: CASSQVPYPMNTEAFF; cdr3_nt: TGCGCCAGCAGCCAAGTTCCGTACCCCATGAACACTGAAGCTTTCTTT
cdr3_length: 14; d_call: TRBD1; v_call: TRBV7-8; j_call: TRBJ1-2; clone_size: .; cdr3_aa: CASSPGTVNYGYTF; cdr3_nt: TGTGCCAGCAGCCCCGGGACAGTGAACTATGGCTACACCTTC
cdr3_length: 13; d_call: .; v_call: TRBV7-3; j_call: TRBJ2-5; clone_size: once; cdr3_aa: CASSKGAQETQYF; cdr3_nt: TGTGCCAGCAGTAAGGGAGCCCAAGAGACCCAGTACTTC
cdr3_length: 13; d_call: .; v_call: TRBV7-2; j_call: TRBJ1-2; clone_size: .; cdr3_aa: CASSEQVEEGYTF; cdr3_nt: TGTGCCAGCAGCGAACAGGTAGAAGAGGGCTACACCTTC
cdr3_length: 17; d_call: .; v_call: TRBV4-2; j_call: TRBJ1-3; clone_size: .; cdr3_aa: CASSQDQSWVSGNTIYF; cdr3_nt: TGTGCCAGCAGCCAAGATCAATCTTGGGTTTCTGGAAACACCATATATTTT
cdr3_length: 15; d_call: TRBD1; v_call: TRBV4-3; j_call: TRBJ1-4; clone_size: .; cdr3_aa: CASSPHRGRVEKLFF; cdr3_nt: TGCGCCAGCAGCCCCCACAGGGGGCGTGTTGAAAAACTGTTTTTT
cdr3_length: 11; d_call: .; v_call: TRBV20-1; j_call: TRBJ2-5; clone_size: .; cdr3_aa: CSAMAKETQYF; cdr3_nt: TGCAGTGCTATGGCTAAAGAGACCCAGTACTTC
cdr3_length: 14; d_call: .; v_call: TRBV28; j_call: TRBJ1-1; clone_size: once; cdr3_aa: CASTDGGRNTEAFF; cdr3_nt: TGTGCCAGCACCGACGGGGGTAGGAACACTGAAGCTTTCTTT
cdr3_length: 14; d_call: .; v_call: TRBV4-2; j_call: TRBJ2-2; clone_size: .; cdr3_aa: CASSTGTNTGELFF; cdr3_nt: TGTGCCAGCTCAACAGGGACGAACACCGGGGAGCTGTTTTTT
cdr3_length: 15; d_call: .; v_call: TRBV28; j_call: TRBJ1-3; clone_size: few; cdr3_aa: CASSFLGGRRNTIYF; cdr3_nt: TGTGCCAGCAGTTTTCTCGGGGGACGGAGAAACACCATATATTTT
cdr3_length: 15; d_call: .; v_call: TRBV2; j_call: TRBJ1-3; clone_size: .; cdr3_aa: CASSVEGVTAVAIYF; cdr3_nt: TGTGCCAGCAGTGTGGAAGGGGTCACGGCGGTCGCCATATATTTT
cdr3_length: 13; d_call: .; v_call: TRBV2; j_call: TRBJ1-2; clone_size: .; cdr3_aa: CASSLGQGGGYTF; cdr3_nt: TGTGCCAGCAGTCTCGGGCAGGGTGGTGGCTACACCTTC
cdr3_length: 17; d_call: TRBD1; v_call: TRBV9; j_call: TRBJ1-1; clone_size: .; cdr3_aa: CASSENPTGDGDTEAFF; cdr3_nt: TGTGCCAGCAGCGAGAATCCGACAGGGGACGGGGACACTGAAGCTTTCTTT
cdr3_length: 15; d_call: .; v_call: TRBV30; j_call: TRBJ1-2; clone_size: .; cdr3_aa: CAWSVLGTSNYGYTF; cdr3_nt: TGTGCCTGGAGTGTACTGGGAACCTCTAACTATGGCTACACCTTC
cdr3_length: 15; d_call: .; v_call: TRBV7-6; j_call: TRBJ1-4; clone_size: .; cdr3_aa: CASSPLVMANEKLFF; cdr3_nt: TGTGCCAGCAGCCCGCTCGTTATGGCTAATGAAAAACTGTTTTTT
cdr3_length: 14; d_call: .; v_call: TRBV7-2; j_call: TRBJ1-6; clone_size: once; cdr3_aa: CASSLAAGNSPLHF; cdr3_nt: TGTGCCAGCAGCTTAGCCGCCGGAAATTCACCCCTCCACTTT
cdr3_length: 15; d_call: .; v_call: TRBV18; j_call: TRBJ2-1; clone_size: .; cdr3_aa: CASSQDRGSYNEQFF; cdr3_nt: TGTGCCAGCTCTCAAGATCGGGGGTCCTACAATGAGCAGTTCTTC
cdr3_length: 14; d_call: .; v_call: TRBV5-1; j_call: TRBJ2-2; clone_size: .; cdr3_aa: CASSSRPNTGELFF; cdr3_nt: TGCGCCAGCAGCAGCCGTCCCAACACCGGGGAGCTGTTTTTT
cdr3_length: 13; d_call: .; v_call: TRBV4-2; j_call: TRBJ2-1; clone_size: once; cdr3_aa: CASSQERAVEQFF; cdr3_nt: TGTGCCAGCAGCCAAGAACGGGCGGTTGAGCAGTTCTTC
cdr3_length: 14; d_call: .; v_call: TRBV28; j_call: TRBJ2-1; clone_size: .; cdr3_aa: CASSRRETYNEQFF; cdr3_nt: TGTGCCAGCAGTCGTCGGGAGACCTACAATGAGCAGTTCTTC
cdr3_length: 17; d_call: TRBD1; v_call: TRBV19; j_call: TRBJ2-2; clone_size: .; cdr3_aa: CASSIDLGTGGTGELFF; cdr3_nt: TGTGCCAGTAGTATAGATCTTGGGACAGGTGGAACCGGGGAGCTGTTTTTT
cdr3_length: 14; d_call: .; v_call: TRBV9; j_call: TRBJ2-2; clone_size: .; cdr3_aa: CASSGGINTGELFF; cdr3_nt: TGTGCCAGCAGCGGGGGGATAAACACCGGGGAGCTGTTTTTT
cdr3_length: 14; d_call: .; v_call: TRBV19; j_call: TRBJ1-2; clone_size: .; cdr3_aa: CASSIASGNYGYTF; cdr3_nt: TGTGCCAGTAGTATAGCTTCCGGGAACTATGGCTACACCTTC
cdr3_length: 15; d_call: TRBD2; v_call: TRBV19; j_call: TRBJ2-1; clone_size: .; cdr3_aa: CATAGTSGGYNEQFF; cdr3_nt: TGTGCCACCGCCGGGACTAGCGGGGGGTACAATGAGCAGTTCTTC